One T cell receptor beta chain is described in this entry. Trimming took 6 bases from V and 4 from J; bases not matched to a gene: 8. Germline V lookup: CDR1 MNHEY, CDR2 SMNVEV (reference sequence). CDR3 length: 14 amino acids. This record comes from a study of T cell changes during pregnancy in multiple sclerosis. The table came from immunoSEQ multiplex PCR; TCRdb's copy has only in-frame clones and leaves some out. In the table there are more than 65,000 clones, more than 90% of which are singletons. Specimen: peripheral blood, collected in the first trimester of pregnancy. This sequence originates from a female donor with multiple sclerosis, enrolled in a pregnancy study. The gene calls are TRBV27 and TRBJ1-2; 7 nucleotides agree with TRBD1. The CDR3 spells CASRVRGLGYGYTF. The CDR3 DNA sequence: TGTGCCAGCAGGGTAAGGGGGCTCGGCTATGGCTACACCTTC.